One sample yielded the 17 T cell receptor beta chains listed below, sequenced in a study of cytomegalovirus exposure and HLA in healthy donors. 60 Vbeta and 13 Jbeta primers were used in PCR. The data were produced by immunoSEQ multiplex PCR, yet TCRdb's version contains in-frame clones alone and is incomplete. The sample records under 200,000 clones, about 71% being singletons. Sequenced input: PBMCs. Receptor source: a woman between 40 and 55 years old in good health and CMV-seropositive.

This clone has only a few counts. The genes are TRBV6-1 and TRBJ2-1, with 11 bases fitting TRBD2. From germline, CDR1 is MNHNS and CDR2 SASEGT. J was trimmed by 4 bases and V by 6 bases; bases with no gene match: 2. There are 14 residues in the CDR3. This CDR3 reads CASRLAGGYNEQFF. The CDR3 region has the DNA TGTGCCAGCAGGCTAGCGGGGGGTTACAATGAGCAGTTCTTC.

V is TRBV7-9 and J is TRBJ1-3; D may be TRBD1 (5 bases). The V gene lost 3 bases and the J gene lost 3 bases, with 6 bases spanning the gap. The CDR3 totals 13 residues. The germline V gene encodes CDR1 SEHNR and CDR2 FQNEAQ (reference sequence). CDR3 DNA sequence: TGTGCCAGCAGCTTCGACAGTGGAAACACCATATATTTT. Its translation: CASSFDSGNTIYF. Filled out from reference TRBV7-9 and TRBJ1-3, the complete variable domain reads DTGVSQNPRHKITKRGQNVTFRCDPISEHNRLYWYRQTLGQGPEFLTYFQNEAQLEKSRLLSDRFSAERPKGSFSTLEIQRTEQGDSAMYLCASSFDSGNTIYFGEGSWLTVV.

The V call is TRBV25-1, the J call TRBJ2-5; weak D call: TRBD1 (8 bases). The DNA matches TRBJ2-7 better at its end, which makes the J call doubtful. CDR3 length equals 16 residues. The germline CDR1 and CDR2 sequences are MGHDK and SYGVNS. CDR3 residues: CASSDFYRGGSYEQYF. The DNA for the CDR3 is TGTGCCAGCAGTGATTTCTACAGGGGGGGATCCTACGAGCAGTACTTC.

This chain joins TRBV6-6 and TRBJ1-1; D gene unclear. Between the trimmed V and J ends, which lost 4 bases and 0 bases, there was a span of 6 bases. The V gene's germline CDR1 is MNHNY and CDR2 SVGAGI (reference sequence). CDR3 length: 13 amino acids. DNA of the CDR3: TGTGCCAGCAGTTTTCCTCTGAACACTGAAGCTTTCTTT. Translated: CASSFPLNTEAFF.

CDR3 in amino acids: CASSLWQARGSGYNSPLHF. CDR3 DNA sequence: TGTGCCAGCAGTTTATGGCAGGCCCGGGGGTCAGGCTATAATTCACCCCTCCACTTT. This sequence joins TRBV27 and TRBJ1-6, with D possibly TRBD1 on 5 matching bases. The CDR3 loop spans 19 amino acids. V lost 1 base to trimming and J lost 3 bases, with 19 bases between them. The germline V gene encodes CDR1 MNHEY and CDR2 SMNVEV (reference sequence).

The chain uses TRBV5-3 and TRBJ1-3, with D perhaps TRBD1 (5 bases). TRBV5-3 is given ORF status, its function remaining uncertain. V was trimmed by 6 bases and J by 0 bases, leaving 22 bases between them. The CDR3 has 18 amino acids. CDR3: CARTTPWGGRPSGNTIYF. CDR3 nucleotides: TGTGCCAGAACAACCCCCTGGGGGGGACGGCCCTCTGGAAACACCATATATTTT.

V is TRBV7-2 and J is TRBJ1-3; D is perhaps TRBD1 (5 bases). With 0 bases removed from V and 0 bases from J, the gap between germline ends came to 9 bases. CDR3 size: 16 residues. Germline CDR1 reads SGHTA; CDR2 reads FQGNSA. CDR3 nucleotide sequence: TGTGCCAGCAGCTTAGCGGGGGAGGTCTCTGGAAACACCATATATTTT. Translating gives CASSLAGEVSGNTIYF.

The chain has TRBV9 and TRBJ2-1, with a possible D match to TRBD2 (6 bases). Germline V gene sequence: CDR1 SGDLS, CDR2 YYNGEE. The CDR3 sequence is 16 residues long. V was shortened by 0 bases and J by 2 bases, with 12 bases between the two germline ends. This CDR3 is CASSVVGGTPYNEQFF. The CDR3, as DNA: TGTGCCAGCAGCGTAGTCGGCGGGACTCCCTACAATGAGCAGTTCTTC.

The table lists this clone with a few counts. J is TRBJ2-5 and V is TRBV5-6; no clear D gene. The CDR3 runs 14 residues. The V end was cut by 2 bases, the J end by 2 bases, with 10 bases between. Germline V gene lookup returns CDR1 SGHDT and CDR2 YYEEEE. CDR3 in amino acids: CASSFRSKQETQYF. The CDR3 DNA reads TGTGCCAGCAGCTTTCGTTCTAAACAAGAGACCCAGTACTTC.

V and J are TRBV28 and TRBJ2-1, with 7 bases lining up with TRBD2. This CDR3 has 15 residues. With V trimmed by 6 bases and J by 4 bases, 9 bases remained unmatched. Looked up from germline, CDR1 is MDHEN and CDR2 is SYDVKM. CDR3 nucleotides: TGTGCCAGCAGCCCTCCCCGGGGGGATTACAATGAGCAGTTCTTC. Translating gives CASSPPRGDYNEQFF.

V gene TRBV19 combines with J gene TRBJ2-5; 7 positions agree with TRBD2. Germline loops: CDR1 LNHDA, CDR2 SQIVND (reference sequence). With V trimmed by 6 bases and J by 3 bases, 10 bases remained unmatched. The CDR3 has 15 residues. The CDR3 sequence: CASRGSGLGKETQYF. The CDR3 DNA reads as TGTGCCAGTAGGGGGTCCGGACTAGGCAAAGAGACCCAGTACTTC. Looking up the rest from reference TRBV19 and TRBJ2-5 gives the full variable domain: DGGITQSPKYLFRKEGQNVTLSCEQNLNHDAMYWYRQDPGQGLRLIYYSQIVNDFQKGDIAEGYSVSREKKESFPLTVTSAQKNPTAFYLCASRGSGLGKETQYFGPGTRLLVL.

The V call is TRBV6-5, the J call TRBJ2-1; TRBD1 matches 9 bases. The CDR3 spans 14 residues. Per germline, CDR1 MNHEY and CDR2 SVGAGI. After removal of 7 bases from V and 7 bases from J, the junction contained 8 bases not matched to a gene. The CDR3 DNA follows: TGTGCCAGCAACCCGGACAGGGGCAGGAATGAGCAGTTCTTC. Translating gives CASNPDRGRNEQFF.

This clone occurred a few times. The gene calls are TRBV6-5 and TRBJ2-1; 8 positions agree with TRBD2. CDR3 size: 13 residues. Looked up from germline, CDR1 is MNHEY and CDR2 is SVGAGI. With 0 bases clipped from V and 10 bases from J, the junction kept 2 bases outside the gene matches. The CDR3: CASSYSPSGEQFF. The DNA of the CDR3 is TGTGCCAGCAGTTACTCCCCTAGCGGGGAGCAGTTCTTC.

This sequence joins TRBV7-8 and TRBJ2-1; D is perhaps TRBD2 (5 bases). Germline CDR1 and CDR2: SGHVS and FQNEAQ. The V gene lost 5 bases and the J gene lost 8 bases, with 19 bases spanning the gap. The CDR3 spans 15 residues. CDR3 nucleotides: TGTGCCAGCAGCCCCGGTGGTAGCGTTATACATGAGCAGTTCTTC. Its protein product is CASSPGGSVIHEQFF.

This chain connects TRBV28 to TRBJ2-1, with 12 bases lining up with TRBD2. Germline trimming cut 1 base from V and 8 bases from J; bases unmatched to any gene: 9. The CDR3 sequence is 17 residues long. Germline values: CDR1 MDHEN, CDR2 SYDVKM. This CDR3 reads CASSLSTSGRTGDEQFF. The CDR3 region has the DNA TGTGCCAGCAGTTTATCGACTAGCGGGAGAACGGGTGATGAGCAGTTCTTC.

V and J are TRBV6-5 and TRBJ2-7, with 9 bases identical to TRBD1. The trim removed 5 bases at V and 6 bases at J, leaving 5 bases unmatched. Per germline, CDR1 MNHEY and CDR2 SVGAGI. The CDR3 loop spans 13 amino acids. The CDR3 DNA is TGTGCCAGCAGTCCCGGGACAGGGTGCGAGCAGTACTTC. It is translated as CASSPGTGCEQYF.

The gene calls are TRBV15 and TRBJ2-2, with 8 bases aligning to TRBD1. The CDR3 has 16 amino acids. Germline CDR1 reads LNHNV; CDR2 reads YYDKDF (reference sequence). V dropped 0 bases and J dropped 4; count of bases not matched to a gene: 4. In nucleotides, the CDR3 is TGTGCCACCAGCAGAGATCGAGGACAGGGCACCGGGGAGCTGTTTTTT. Its protein product is CATSRDRGQGTGELFF.